This T cell receptor (beta chain) originates from a study of blood T cell repertoires in COVID-19. Study-level information: COVID-19 samples collected from the United States, Italy and Spain covered acute and convalescent phases. The analysed material was cDNA or gDNA that came from T cells, B-cell-depleted T cells, or PBMCs.

Original data processing: Estimates of nucleated cell counts were drawn from the amplification of reference gene primers. Produced via immunoSEQ multiplex PCR; TCRdb's table is partial and in-frame only. That table furnishes V, J and clone size, whereas the DNA furnished D and trimming. There are around 130,000 clones in the sample; more than 60% occur only once, and 16% lies in the top ten. This CDR3 spans 15 amino acids. Between the trimmed V and J ends, which lost 2 bases and 4 bases, there was a span of 12 bases. Germline V gene sequence: CDR1 LNHDA, CDR2 SQIVND (reference sequence). The V call is TRBV19, the J call TRBJ2-1; TRBD1 might be the D (6 bases). Sequenced sample: peripheral blood. The TCR originated in a man aged 45 to 65 with acute or convalescent COVID-19. CDR3 sequence: CASSIKVRGYNEQFF. The DNA of the CDR3 is TGTGCCAGTAGTATAAAGGTCAGGGGTTACAATGAGCAGTTCTTC.